What follows is one T cell receptor (beta chain) and its context. The V and J ends lost 3 bases and 4 bases respectively, with 6 bases between them. Germline V gene lookup returns CDR1 DFQATT and CDR2 SNEGSKA (reference sequence). The CDR3 loop spans 11 amino acids. TCRdb analysed the RACE reads with MiXCR anew, one entry per CDR3 protein. The table lists 130,000 or so distinct CDR3 sequences, approximately 11% of them singletons. As to time point: patch test 3, about 24 weeks after DPC sensitization. Treatment in this sample: therapeutic diphenylcyclopropenone sensitization with weekly scalp DPC. The sample is drawn from a study of human T cells and chemical hapten exposure. Overall study: Patch tests applied 0.01% DPC to the upper back, read at 6 days.

This clonotype was sampled from a woman aged 50 to 60 with alopecia areata. Some clones in this sample may be carry-over from other donors' samples. Sequencing was performed on whole blood, taken in connection with sensitization to the hapten diphenylcyclopropenone (DPC). The chain combines TRBV20-1 with TRBJ1-1, with unresolved D. The CDR3 is CSARDLTEAFF. The CDR3 DNA reads as TGCAGTGCTAGGGACCTCACTGAAGCTTTCTTT.